This T cell receptor (beta chain) came from a study of T cell repertoires in cytomegalovirus infection. Study information: CMV infection and matching HLA type were both indicated by public TCR beta signatures.

Whole-study findings and limits: In two of eight donors, the top clonotype was HLA-C-restricted CMV-specific. The study identified carriers of CMV plus the relevant HLA from cumulative public TCR beta family frequency.

Remarks on this clonotype: What it binds is not known.

Each CDR3 protein gets one entry after TCRdb re-called the reads with MiXCR. The sample lists under 70,000 distinct CDR3 sequences; about 30% were seen once. The TCR sequence derives from a human donor in good health (CMV status not recorded). Some clones in this sample may be carry-over from other donors' samples. Specimen: PBMCs, sequenced either directly or after in vitro stimulation (not recorded which).

The CDR3 DNA follows: TGTGCCAGCAGCCCCGGGGGGGGGACGGTAGCTTTCTTT. It encodes CASSPGGGTVAFF. The genes are TRBV7-8 and TRBJ1-1, with D possibly matching TRBD1 (5 bases). Between the trimmed V and J ends, which lost 5 bases and 10 bases, there was a span of 17 bases. The length of the CDR3 is 13 residues. The germline CDR1 and CDR2 sequences are SGHVS and FQNEAQ.